This entry concerns a single T cell receptor beta chain. In germline, CDR1 is SQVTM, CDR2 ANQGSEA. This CDR3 spans 13 amino acids. TCRdb re-called the 5' RACE reads, yielding one record per CDR3 amino acid sequence without DNA. This sample's clone table lists approximately 420,000 distinct CDR3 sequences. The record originates from a study of T cells expressing NK-cell markers. Study at large: In the group of eight sequenced donors, seven were HCMV-seropositive and one was seronegative.

What was sequenced was blood T cells: a sorted CD56 or NKG2C T cell subset, CD4+ or CD8+ T cells, or bulk PBMC T cells (not recorded which). V gene TRBV29-1 combines with J gene TRBJ2-5; TCRdb picks TRBD2, but there is no DNA to check that call. The TCR comes from a woman in her 50s in good health. The CDR3 loop reads CSVEGGRQETQYF.